This T cell receptor beta chain was documented in a study of blood T cells in healthy people across ages. Study results and limitations: More naive CD4+ cells and higher diversity marked long-lived donors relative to aged donors. Naive T cell percentage showed a strong correlation with TCR beta diversity.

For the second PCR, which ran for 7 to 11 cycles, a sample-barcoded 5' primer and a J-beta primer mix were used. Any given sample supplied a minimum of 3 million CDR3-containing paired-end reads. TCRdb re-derived calls from the 5' RACE reads in MiXCR, one entry per CDR3 protein. The sample records about 1,500,000 distinct CDR3 sequences, 35% to 45% being singletons. Concerning this clonotype: The target antigen is unknown.

The specimen was blood. This TCR derives from a woman under 30 in good health.

This chain's CDR3 is CASSPGTSGRANEQFF. CDR3 nucleotide sequence: TGTGCCAGCAGCCCAGGGACTAGCGGGAGGGCCAATGAGCAGTTCTTC. The chain joins TRBV4-2 to TRBJ2-1; 16 bases align to TRBD2. Germline CDR1 reads LGHNA; CDR2 reads YNFKEQ. The CDR3 is made up of 16 amino acids. V shed 4 bases and J 6 bases; nucleotides not matched to a gene: 3.